This entry features one TCR beta chain sequence. No antigen is known for it. Constant-segment primers served in 5'RACE that generated TCR alpha and TCR beta cDNA libraries bearing sample barcodes and UMIs. TCRdb processed the 5' RACE reads anew with MiXCR; each CDR3 protein has one entry. This repertoire shows over 400,000 distinct CDR3 sequences, less than 25% found once; its top ten account for about an eighth. These data belong to a study of T-cell memory formation after mild COVID-19. Findings and limits, study-wide: Second-wave clones peaking on day 37 lacked confirmed SARS-CoV-2 specificity.

Sequencing used PBMCs or a T cell subset sorted from them (not recorded which). This sequence originates from an adult woman who had mild COVID-19 (a few samples of this study predate the infection). Cell type and time point are not known.

In DNA, the CDR3 is TGTGCCACCAGCAGACCGCGATTTGCGGGGCGGAACTACAATGAGCAGTTCTTC. Protein product: CATSRPRFAGRNYNEQFF. The gene calls are TRBV15 and TRBJ2-1; D is possibly TRBD2 (6 bases). Germline CDR1 reads LNHNV; CDR2 reads YYDKDF (reference sequence). The CDR3 is 18 amino acids. Trimming took off 2 bases at V and 3 bases at J, with 20 bases between the two ends. Based on the CDR3 plus reference TRBV15 and TRBJ2-1, the full variable domain is DAMVIQNPRYQVTQFGKPVTLSCSQTLNHNVMYWYQQKSSQAPKLLFHYYDKDFNNEADTPDNFQSRRPNTSFCFLDIRSPGLGDTAMYLCATSRPRFAGRNYNEQFFGPGTRLTVL.